This T cell receptor beta chain was sequenced in a study of Ad26.COV2.S vaccination and SARS-CoV-2 variants. V shed 5 bases and J shed 2 bases, with 9 bases lying between them. The CDR3 spans 13 residues. Germline V lookup: CDR1 SGHTA, CDR2 FQGTGA. As concerns this clone: Its antigen is unidentified.

Treatment here: some 20 received Ad26.COV2.S at low or high dose, single or two shots; five or six received placebo; per-sample allocation not given. It was on day 63 after the first vaccine or placebo injection that samples were taken. Within Boston, the person who donated was an adult of 18-55 years. Repertoires were generated with immunoSEQ multiplex PCR, while TCRdb's copy carries only in-frame clones and drops some. The sample lists some 640,000 clones, roughly 90% occurring once. General study points: Participants given vaccine showed non-spike TCR breadth similar to that of placebo recipients. Substantial breadth in spike-specific CD8+ and CD4+ T cell responses was reportedly seen after vaccination.

The chain has TRBV7-3 and TRBJ2-5; D gene ambiguous. The sequencing here drew on peripheral blood, taken in a trial of Ad26.COV2.S vaccine versus placebo. The TCR sequence derives from a person aged 18-60 years who received the Ad26.COV2.S COVID-19 vaccine or a placebo. CDR3 protein: CASSPGAQETQYF. In nucleotides, the CDR3 is TGTGCCAGCAGCCCAGGCGCACAAGAGACCCAGTACTTC.